Here is one TCR beta chain with its context. The entry originates in a study of T-cell memory formation after mild COVID-19. This CDR3 spans 15 amino acids. Germline CDR1 SGHRS, CDR2 YFSETQ. The V and J ends lost 2 bases and 6 bases, in that order; junction bases with no gene match: 9. MiXCR, applied by TCRdb to the 5' RACE reads, yields one record per CDR3 protein. This sample has about 180,000 distinct CDR3 sequences, with roughly 16% found just once. The V and J genes are TRBV5-1 and TRBJ2-3, with 7 bases identical to TRBD1. The receptor was isolated from an adult woman who had mild COVID-19 (a few samples of this study predate the infection). Cell type and time point are not known. The specimen was PBMCs or a T cell subset sorted from them (not recorded which). DNA of the CDR3: TGCGCCAGCAGCTTAGGGGACAGTTCACGCGATACGCAGTATTTT. Amino acid sequence: CASSLGDSSRDTQYF.